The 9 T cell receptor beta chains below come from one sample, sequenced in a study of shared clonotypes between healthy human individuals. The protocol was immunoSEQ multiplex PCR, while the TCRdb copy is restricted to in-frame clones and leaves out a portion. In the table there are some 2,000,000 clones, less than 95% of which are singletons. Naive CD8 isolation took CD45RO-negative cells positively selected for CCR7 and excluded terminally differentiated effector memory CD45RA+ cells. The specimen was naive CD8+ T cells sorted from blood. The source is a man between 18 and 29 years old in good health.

CDR3 region: CASSHDTGVGEKLFF. The CDR3 nucleotides read TGCGCCAGCAGCCATGATACAGGGGTAGGGGAAAAACTGTTTTTT. V and J are TRBV4-3 and TRBJ1-4; 7 bases agree with TRBD1. Germline CDR1 LGHNA, CDR2 YSLEER. The CDR3 sequence is 15 residues long. Trimming removed 3 bases from V and 8 bases from J; junction bases left unmatched: 9.

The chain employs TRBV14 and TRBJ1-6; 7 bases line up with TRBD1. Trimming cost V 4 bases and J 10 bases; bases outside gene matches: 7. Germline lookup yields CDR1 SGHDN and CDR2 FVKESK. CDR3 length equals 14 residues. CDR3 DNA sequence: TGTGCCAGCAGCCTAACATTACAGGGGTCACCCCTCCACTTT. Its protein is CASSLTLQGSPLHF.

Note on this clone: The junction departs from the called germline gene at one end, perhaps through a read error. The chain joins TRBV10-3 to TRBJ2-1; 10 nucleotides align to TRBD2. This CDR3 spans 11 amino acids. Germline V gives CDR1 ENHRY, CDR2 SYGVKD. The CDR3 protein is CAISEGTSEIF. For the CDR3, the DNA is TGTGCCATCAGTGAGGGGACTAGCGAAATCTTC.

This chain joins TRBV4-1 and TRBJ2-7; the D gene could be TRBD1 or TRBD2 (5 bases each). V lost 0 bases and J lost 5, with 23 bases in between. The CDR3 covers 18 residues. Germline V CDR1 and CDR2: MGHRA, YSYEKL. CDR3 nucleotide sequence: TGCGCCAGCAGCCAAGAATCCCGGTCGGGGCTAGCCGCCCACGAGCAGTACTTC. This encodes CASSQESRSGLAAHEQYF.

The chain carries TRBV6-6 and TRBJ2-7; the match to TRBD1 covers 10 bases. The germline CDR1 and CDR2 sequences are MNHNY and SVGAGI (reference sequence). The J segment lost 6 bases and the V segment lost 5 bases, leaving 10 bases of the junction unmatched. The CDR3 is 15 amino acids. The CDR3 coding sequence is TGTGCCAGCAGTCTCGGTTCCGGGACAGGGGTCGAGCAGTACTTC. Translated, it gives CASSLGSGTGVEQYF.

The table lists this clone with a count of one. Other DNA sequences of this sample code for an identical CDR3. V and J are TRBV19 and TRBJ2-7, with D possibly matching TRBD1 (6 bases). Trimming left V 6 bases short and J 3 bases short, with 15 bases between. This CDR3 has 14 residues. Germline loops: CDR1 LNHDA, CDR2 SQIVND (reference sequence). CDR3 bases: TGTGCCAGTAGCGCCGGGACGACAGGCTACGAGCAGTACTTC. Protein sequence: CASSAGTTGYEQYF.

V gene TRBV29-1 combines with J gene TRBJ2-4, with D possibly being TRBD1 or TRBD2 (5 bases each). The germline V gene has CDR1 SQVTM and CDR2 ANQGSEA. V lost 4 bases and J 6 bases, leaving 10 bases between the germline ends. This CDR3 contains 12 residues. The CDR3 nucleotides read TGCAGCGTTGTCGGGACGGCAAACATTCAGTACTTC. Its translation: CSVVGTANIQYF.

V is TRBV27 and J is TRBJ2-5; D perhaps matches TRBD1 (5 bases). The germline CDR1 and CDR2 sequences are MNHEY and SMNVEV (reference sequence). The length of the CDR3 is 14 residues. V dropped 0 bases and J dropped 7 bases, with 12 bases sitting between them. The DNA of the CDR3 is TGTGCCAGCAGTTTATCCTGGGGAACAGGGACCCAGTACTTC. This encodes CASSLSWGTGTQYF.

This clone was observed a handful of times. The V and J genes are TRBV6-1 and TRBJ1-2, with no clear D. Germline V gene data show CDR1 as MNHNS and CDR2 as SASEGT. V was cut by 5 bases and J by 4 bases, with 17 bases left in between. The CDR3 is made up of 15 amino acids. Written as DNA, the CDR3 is TGTGCCAGCAGTAGAGCCGGGCCCCTAATCTATGGCTACACCTTC. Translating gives CASSRAGPLIYGYTF.